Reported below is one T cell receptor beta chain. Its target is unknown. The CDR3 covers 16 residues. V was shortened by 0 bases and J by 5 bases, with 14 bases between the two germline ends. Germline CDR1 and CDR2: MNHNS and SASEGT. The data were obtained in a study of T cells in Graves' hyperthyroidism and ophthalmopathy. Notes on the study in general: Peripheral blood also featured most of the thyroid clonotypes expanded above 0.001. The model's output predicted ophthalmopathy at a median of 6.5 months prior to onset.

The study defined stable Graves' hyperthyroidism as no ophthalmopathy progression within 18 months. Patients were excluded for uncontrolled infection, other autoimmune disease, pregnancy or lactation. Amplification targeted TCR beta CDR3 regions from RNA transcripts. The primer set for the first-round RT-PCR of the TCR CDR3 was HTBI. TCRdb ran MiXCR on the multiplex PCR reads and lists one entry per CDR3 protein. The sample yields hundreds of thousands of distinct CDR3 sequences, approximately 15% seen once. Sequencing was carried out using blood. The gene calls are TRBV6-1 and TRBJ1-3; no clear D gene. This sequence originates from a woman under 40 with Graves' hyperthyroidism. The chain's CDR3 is CASSEAGSPSRNTIYF. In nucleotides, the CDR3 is TGTGCCAGCAGTGAAGCGGGGTCCCCGTCTAGAAACACCATATATTTT.